One sample yielded the 27 T cell receptor beta chains listed below, sequenced in a study of T cell changes during pregnancy in multiple sclerosis (dated by TCRdb to about 2019). The library was prepared using the immunoSEQ multiplex PCR assay. The table comes from immuneACCESS by way of TCRdb, which keeps in-frame sequences with V and J called. Part of the clones is missing from these tables; in studies checked, under half for an unresolved V gene and the rest for unknown reasons. In all, the sample holds 30,000 to 35,000 clones, and 90% of those were seen once. The ten most abundant clones make up 0.5% to 0.65% of the sample. Sequenced material: CD4+ T cells from peripheral blood mononuclear cells, taken in the third trimester of pregnancy. The receptors here all came from a female donor in good health, enrolled as a control in a pregnancy study.

The chain couples TRBV9 to TRBJ2-5, with 11 positions matching TRBD2. CDR1 is SGDLS and CDR2 is YYNGEE in the germline V gene. The V and J ends lost 3 bases and 4 bases, in that order; junction bases with no gene match: 8. The CDR3 totals 16 residues. DNA of the CDR3: TGTGCCAGCAGCGGGGGGACTAGCGGACATGCAGAGACCCAGTACTTC. Translation gives CASSGGTSGHAETQYF. Supplemented by reference TRBV9 and TRBJ2-5, the full variable domain reads DSGVTQTPKHLITATGQRVTLRCSPRSGDLSVYWYQQSLDQGLQFLIQYYNGEERAKGNILERFSAQQFPDLHSELNLSSLELGDSALYFCASSGGTSGHAETQYFGPGTRLLVL.

The V gene is TRBV5-1, the J gene TRBJ1-6, with 9 bases fitting TRBD1. This CDR3 has 15 residues. From germline, CDR1 is SGHRS and CDR2 YFSETQ. V lost 4 bases and J lost 7; bases outside the gene matches: 6. CDR3 loop: CASSPGQGYNSPLHF. DNA for the CDR3: TGCGCCAGCAGCCCGGGACAGGGCTACAATTCACCCCTCCACTTT.

The chain joins TRBV7-2 to TRBJ1-1; D is possibly TRBD1 (5 bases). CDR3 length equals 13 residues. Germline V gene sequence: CDR1 SGHTA, CDR2 FQGNSA. V was shortened by 6 bases and J by 5 bases, with 13 bases between the two germline ends. CDR3 nucleotide sequence: TGTGCCAGCAGATCCTGGGGGGGGACTGAAGCTTTCTTT. This codes for CASRSWGGTEAFF.

V gene TRBV2 combines with J gene TRBJ1-3; a weak D match, TRBD1 (6 bases). V lost 6 bases and J lost 4, with 13 bases in between. The V gene's germline CDR1 is SNHLY and CDR2 FYNNEI. This CDR3 region has 14 residues. The CDR3 nucleotides are TGTGCCAGCAGCCCAGGACAGCCCGGAAACACCATATATTTT. It specifies CASSPGQPGNTIYF.

The chain recombines TRBV6-1 with TRBJ1-5; D might be TRBD1 (5 bases). The germline CDR1 and CDR2 sequences are MNHNS and SASEGT. The CDR3 runs 14 residues. V lost 7 bases and J lost 6, with 16 bases in between. The DNA of the CDR3 is TGTGCCAGCACCCTCGCGGGGCTACGTCAGCCCCAGCATTTT. Protein sequence: CASTLAGLRQPQHF.

The V call is TRBV7-9, the J call TRBJ2-1; 8 bases map to TRBD2. Germline values: CDR1 SEHNR, CDR2 FQNEAQ (reference sequence). The J segment lost 10 bases and the V segment lost 2 bases, leaving 7 bases of the junction unmatched. The CDR3 consists of 14 residues. In DNA form, the CDR3 reads TGTGCCAGCAGCTTATTACTAGCGGATGGCGAGCAGTTCTTC. As protein: CASSLLLADGEQFF.

The V call is TRBV15, the J call TRBJ2-7; 8 nucleotides align to TRBD1. After removal of 4 bases from V and 4 bases from J, the junction contained 9 bases not matched to a gene. This CDR3 comprises 15 residues. CDR1 and CDR2 (germline): LNHNV, YYDKDF (reference sequence). CDR3 loop: CATSKTGARVYEQYF. CDR3 bases: TGTGCCACCAGCAAGACAGGGGCAAGGGTTTACGAGCAGTACTTC.

This sequence joins TRBV6-6 and TRBJ1-5; D remains ambiguous. This CDR3 region has 16 residues. The V gene lost 6 bases and the J gene lost 7 bases, with 22 bases spanning the gap. CDR1 and CDR2 (germline): MNHNY, SVGAGI (reference sequence). DNA of the CDR3: TGTGCCAGCAGACCCGAGGCCCGTTTGACGTGGCAGCCCCAGCATTTT. It encodes CASRPEARLTWQPQHF.

The gene calls are TRBV19 and TRBJ1-5; 7 bases are shared with TRBD1. The CDR3 covers 16 residues. CDR1 and CDR2 from the germline V gene are LNHDA and SQIVND (reference sequence). The V gene end was trimmed by 6 bases and the J gene end by 1 base; junction bases not matched to a gene: 9. CDR3 DNA: TGTGCCAGTAGCAGGGCCGGGACAGCCAGCAATCAGCCCCAGCATTTT. Its protein product is CASSRAGTASNQPQHF.

This rearrangement joins TRBV5-1 to TRBJ2-5; 7 bases are a match to TRBD1. The germline V gene has CDR1 SGHRS and CDR2 YFSETQ. The J segment lost 3 bases and the V segment lost 3 bases, leaving 8 bases of the junction unmatched. This CDR3 contains 15 residues. The CDR3, as DNA: TGCGCCAGCAGCTCAAAGACAGGGCGGGAAGAGACCCAGTACTTC. It yields the protein CASSSKTGREETQYF.

The rearrangement uses TRBV7-8 and TRBJ1-2; 7 bases agree with TRBD1. Germline CDR1 is SGHVS and CDR2 is FQNEAQ. After removal of 5 bases from V and 0 bases from J, the junction contained 6 bases not matched to a gene. This CDR3 region has 15 residues. DNA for the CDR3: TGTGCCAGCAGCCCGGGGGACAGCTCTAACTATGGCTACACCTTC. It specifies CASSPGDSSNYGYTF.

The chain links TRBV15 to TRBJ2-2, with 7 bases lining up with TRBD2. Germline CDR1 reads LNHNV; CDR2 reads YYDKDF (reference sequence). The trim removed 0 bases at V and 0 bases at J, leaving 4 bases unmatched. The CDR3 contains 17 residues. The CDR3 loop is CATSRDLLAANTGELFF. CDR3 DNA sequence: TGTGCCACCAGCAGAGATCTGCTAGCGGCGAACACCGGGGAGCTGTTTTTT.

The V gene is TRBV7-9, the J gene TRBJ1-5; possibly TRBD1 for D (5 bases). The CDR3 has 13 residues. V lost 5 bases and J lost 3, with 8 bases in between. Looked up from germline, CDR1 is SEHNR and CDR2 is FQNEAQ (reference sequence). The CDR3 DNA is TGTGCCAGCAGCAAGGACAACAATCAGCCCCAGCATTTT. The encoded protein is CASSKDNNQPQHF.

This chain joins TRBV25-1 and TRBJ1-4, with 8 bases lining up with TRBD1. This CDR3 is 14 amino acids long. Germline CDR1 and CDR2: MGHDK and SYGVNS. Unmatched junction bases numbered 8, after V lost 6 bases and J lost 8 bases. The CDR3 loop reads CASSATGGREKLFF. DNA for the CDR3: TGTGCCAGCAGCGCAACAGGGGGTCGGGAAAAACTGTTTTTT.

Worth noting for this clone: At one end, the junction sequence differs from germline, possibly due to a read error. The chain recombines TRBV19 with TRBJ2-2; TRBD1 aligns across 8 bases. The CDR3 totals 17 residues. The V gene's germline CDR1 is LNHDA and CDR2 SQIVND (reference sequence). The CDR3 loop is CASSSSGGRGPTGELFF. The CDR3 DNA reads as TGTGCCAGCAGTAGTTCGGGTGGCAGGGGGCCCACCGGGGAGCTGTTTTTT.

The chain uses TRBV27 and TRBJ1-1; 9 nucleotides match TRBD1. The trim removed 6 bases at V and 1 base at J, leaving 9 bases unmatched. Germline V gives CDR1 MNHEY, CDR2 SMNVEV (reference sequence). The CDR3 spans 16 residues. The CDR3 DNA reads as TGTGCCAGCAGCCCCACGGGACAGGGAAGGAACACTGAAGCTTTCTTT. Translated: CASSPTGQGRNTEAFF.

This chain connects TRBV30 to TRBJ2-7; 8 bases line up with TRBD1. Germline trimming cut 7 bases from V and 2 bases from J; bases unmatched to any gene: 7. The CDR3 consists of 13 residues. Germline V lookup: CDR1 GTSNPN, CDR2 SVGIG (reference sequence). The CDR3 DNA reads TGTGCCTTACTTGACAGGGGAGCCTACGAGCAGTACTTC. This translates into CALLDRGAYEQYF.

The rearrangement uses TRBV6-5 and TRBJ2-5; 10 bases agree with TRBD1. This CDR3 comprises 14 residues. J gave up 5 bases and V 5 bases, and 5 bases lay outside the gene matches. Germline CDR1 reads MNHEY; CDR2 reads SVGAGI. The CDR3 loop reads CASSDRGRGETQYF. CDR3 sequence (DNA): TGTGCCAGCAGTGACAGGGGGCGCGGGGAGACCCAGTACTTC.

In its sample, this clone was seen once. The chain employs TRBV5-1 and TRBJ2-2; D uncertain. The germline CDR1 and CDR2 sequences are SGHRS and YFSETQ. The CDR3 spans 14 residues. V lost 2 bases and J lost 3, with 8 bases in between. The CDR3 DNA is TGCGCCAGCAGCTTTGGGCAACACACCGGGGAGCTGTTTTTT. Protein product: CASSFGQHTGELFF.

The CDR3 DNA sequence: TGTGCCAGCAGCTTAGTAAGAGGCGGGGAGACCCAGTACTTC. Translated: CASSLVRGGETQYF. The rearrangement joins TRBV11-2 to TRBJ2-5, with D possibly being TRBD2 (5 bases). Trimming removed 1 base from V and 5 bases from J, with 11 bases in between. The CDR3 has 14 amino acids. Germline assignment: CDR1 SGHAT and CDR2 FQNNGV.

J is TRBJ1-6 and V is TRBV12-5; D is uncertain. V was pared by 4 bases and J by 8 bases, with 9 bases between. The CDR3 runs to 13 residues. Germline assignment: CDR1 LGHNT and CDR2 FRNRAP. The CDR3 spells CASGSVGDSPLHF. The CDR3, as DNA: TGTGCTAGTGGTTCGGTTGGAGATTCACCCCTCCACTTT.

The V gene is TRBV5-5, the J gene TRBJ1-2, with 8 bases lining up with TRBD1. There are 15 residues in the CDR3. Germline CDR1 and CDR2: SGHKS and YYEKEE (reference sequence). J lost 5 bases, V lost 4 bases, and 10 bases had no gene match. The CDR3, as DNA: TGTGCCAGCAGCCAACCGGGACAGGCACCTTATGGCTACACCTTC. Translated: CASSQPGQAPYGYTF.

This clone was seen a single time. This chain connects TRBV7-6 to TRBJ2-1; TRBD2 matches 8 bases. V lost 5 bases and J lost 2; bases outside the gene matches: 5. Germline lookup yields CDR1 SGHVS and CDR2 FNYEAQ. The CDR3 consists of 15 residues. The CDR3 reads CASSGLAGTYNEQFF. In DNA form, the CDR3 reads TGTGCCAGCAGCGGACTAGCTGGAACCTACAATGAGCAGTTCTTC. The full variable domain, its missing parts supplied by reference TRBV7-6 and TRBJ2-1, is GAGVSQSPRYKVTKRGQDVALRCDPISGHVSLYWYRQALGQGPEFLTYFNYEAQQDKSGLPNDRFSAERPEGSISTLTIQRTEQRDSAMYRCASSGLAGTYNEQFFGPGTRLTVL.

The chain uses TRBV6-1 and TRBJ2-7, with D possibly TRBD2 on 6 matching bases. With 4 bases removed from V and 6 bases from J, the gap between germline ends came to 16 bases. The CDR3 extends over 14 amino acids. Germline V gene sequence: CDR1 MNHNS, CDR2 SASEGT. The CDR3 region is CASSVWGESSEQYF. CDR3 in DNA: TGTGCCAGCAGTGTATGGGGGGAGAGTAGCGAGCAGTACTTC.

The chain couples TRBV7-2 to TRBJ1-2; D remains unclear. The CDR3 runs 15 residues. Deletions cut 1 base from V and 8 bases from J, with 17 bases between. Germline CDR1 reads SGHTA; CDR2 reads FQGNSA. DNA of the CDR3: TGTGCCAGCAGCTTAGAGGTGACAAGCCTTGTGGGCTACACCTTC. It is translated as CASSLEVTSLVGYTF. Using reference TRBV7-2 and TRBJ1-2 for the parts outside the CDR3, the full variable domain is GAGVSQSPSNKVTEKGKDVELRCDPISGHTALYWYRQSLGQGLEFLIYFQGNSAPDKSGLPSDRFSAERTGGSVSTLTIQRTQQEDSAVYLCASSLEVTSLVGYTFGSGTRLTVV.

This rearrangement joins TRBV19 to TRBJ2-1; 11 bases are shared with TRBD2. Trimming at V came to 5 bases and at J to 3 bases, leaving 6 bases not matched to a gene. The germline gives CDR1 LNHDA, CDR2 SQIVND (reference sequence). The CDR3 is made up of 16 amino acids. The CDR3 sequence: CASSFFGTSGYNEQFF. CDR3 coding DNA: TGTGCCAGTAGTTTTTTCGGGACTAGCGGCTACAATGAGCAGTTCTTC.

V is TRBV4-1 and J is TRBJ1-5, with TRBD1 matching over 7 bases. The CDR3 length is 17 residues. After removal of 4 bases from V and 3 bases from J, the junction contained 12 bases not matched to a gene. Germline loops: CDR1 MGHRA, CDR2 YSYEKL. CDR3 protein: CASSPEGGGGFNQPQHF. CDR3 in DNA: TGCGCCAGCAGCCCCGAAGGAGGGGGCGGGTTCAATCAGCCCCAGCATTTT.